This passage covers 27 T cell receptor beta chains from one sample sequenced in a study of T cell responses to AZD1222 COVID-19 vaccine. Profiled with immunoSEQ multiplex PCR; TCRdb holds only in-frame clones, not every one. This table holds about 150,000 clones, about nine tenths found once. The source material was peripheral blood, sampled 28 days after the second AZD1222 dose. Receptor source: an adult who received the AZD1222 COVID-19 vaccine.

V gene TRBV19 combines with J gene TRBJ2-1; D is unresolved. CDR1 LNHDA and CDR2 SQIVND come from the germline V gene (reference sequence). The CDR3 sequence is 14 residues long. V lost 5 bases and J lost 4, with 12 bases in between. The DNA for the CDR3 is TGTGCCAGTAGTGAATTGTGGGGTTACAATGAGCAGTTCTTC. It translates to CASSELWGYNEQFF. The whole variable domain, filled in from reference TRBV19 and TRBJ2-1, reads DGGITQSPKYLFRKEGQNVTLSCEQNLNHDAMYWYRQDPGQGLRLIYYSQIVNDFQKGDIAEGYSVSREKKESFPLTVTSAQKNPTAFYLCASSELWGYNEQFFGPGTRLTVL.

This chain connects TRBV5-1 to TRBJ1-1; 9 nucleotides agree with TRBD1. The germline V gene encodes CDR1 SGHRS and CDR2 YFSETQ. CDR3 length: 15 amino acids. With 4 bases clipped from V and 3 bases from J, the junction kept 7 bases outside the gene matches. The CDR3 here is CASSKEQGAHTEAFF. The CDR3 DNA sequence: TGCGCCAGCAGCAAAGAACAGGGGGCACACACTGAAGCTTTCTTT. Looking up the rest from reference TRBV5-1 and TRBJ1-1 gives the full variable domain: KAGVTQTPRYLIKTRGQQVTLSCSPISGHRSVSWYQQTPGQGLQFLFEYFSETQRNKGNFPGRFSGRQFSNSRSEMNVSTLELGDSALYLCASSKEQGAHTEAFFGQGTRLTVV.

The V gene is TRBV6-5, the J gene TRBJ2-3, with a possible D match to TRBD2 (7 bases). Germline loops: CDR1 MNHEY, CDR2 SVGAGI. The V end lost 7 bases, the J end lost 2 bases, and 16 bases lay between the germline ends. CDR3 length equals 15 residues. The CDR3 spells CASKLGGGYTDTQYF. In DNA form, the CDR3 reads TGTGCCAGCAAATTGGGCGGGGGCTACACAGATACGCAGTATTTT.

The rearrangement links TRBV7-8 to TRBJ1-4; no reliable D call. V gave up 7 bases and J gave up 0 bases, with 15 bases separating them. Germline V gene sequence: CDR1 SGHVS, CDR2 FQNEAQ. The CDR3 is made up of 16 amino acids. The CDR3 protein is CASNPAASATNEKLFF. CDR3 sequence (DNA): TGTGCCAGCAACCCGGCAGCATCTGCAACTAATGAAAAACTGTTTTTT. Full variable domain (rest looked up from reference TRBV7-8 and TRBJ1-4): GAGVSQSPRYKVAKRGQDVALRCDPISGHVSLFWYQQALGQGPEFLTYFQNEAQLDKSGLPSDRFFAERPEGSVSTLKIQRTQQEDSAVYLCASNPAASATNEKLFFGSGTQLSVL.

This chain joins TRBV15 and TRBJ1-5; D possibly corresponds to TRBD1 (6 bases). This CDR3 has 16 residues. Germline CDR1 reads LNHNV; CDR2 reads YYDKDF (reference sequence). V was cut by 0 bases and J by 0 bases, with 9 bases left in between. The CDR3 is CATSREGGLSNQPQHF. In DNA form, the CDR3 reads TGTGCCACCAGCAGAGAGGGGGGGCTTAGCAATCAGCCCCAGCATTTT.

In DNA, the CDR3 is TGTGCCAGCAGCCAAAGAATAATACAGGGGGGGCAAGAGACCCAGTACTTC. The encoded protein is CASSQRIIQGGQETQYF. The chain couples TRBV13 to TRBJ2-5; maybe TRBD1 (8 bases). V was cut by 5 bases and J by 2 bases, with 21 bases left in between. CDR3 length equals 17 residues. Germline CDR1 and CDR2: PRHDT and FYEKMQ (reference sequence).

The V call is TRBV5-4, the J call TRBJ1-3, with D unclear. Germline CDR1 SGHNT, CDR2 YYREEE (reference sequence). Trimming stripped 1 base from V and 0 bases from J, with 8 bases between. CDR3 size: 15 residues. The CDR3 reads CASSLYGPSGNTIYF. CDR3 bases: TGTGCCAGCAGCTTGTACGGACCCTCTGGAAACACCATATATTTT.

The J gene is TRBJ1-5, the V gene TRBV4-2; the match to TRBD1 covers 7 bases. CDR1 and CDR2 from the germline V gene are LGHNA and YNFKEQ. The CDR3 runs 16 residues. V shed 4 bases and J 1 base; nucleotides not matched to a gene: 7. The DNA for the CDR3 is TGTGCCAGCAGCCTGTCCCAGGGGGAAAGCAATCAGCCCCAGCATTTT. This sequence encodes CASSLSQGESNQPQHF.

The chain links TRBV9 to TRBJ1-2; 7 nucleotides align to TRBD1. The V gene's germline CDR1 is SGDLS and CDR2 YYNGEE. The CDR3 sequence is 14 residues long. V dropped 4 bases and J dropped 2; count of bases not matched to a gene: 5. The CDR3 reads CASSPGTANYGYTF. CDR3 in DNA: TGTGCCAGCAGCCCGGGGACAGCAAACTATGGCTACACCTTC.

The chain couples TRBV5-1 to TRBJ1-2; 9 nucleotides line up with TRBD1. Germline values: CDR1 SGHRS, CDR2 YFSETQ. The CDR3 contains 16 residues. J gave up 5 bases and V 5 bases, and 13 bases lay outside the gene matches. DNA of the CDR3: TGCGCCAGCAGTTATAACGGGGACAGGGCACTATATGGCTACACCTTC. It translates to CASSYNGDRALYGYTF. Full variable domain (outside the CDR3, taken from reference TRBV5-1 and TRBJ1-2): KAGVTQTPRYLIKTRGQQVTLSCSPISGHRSVSWYQQTPGQGLQFLFEYFSETQRNKGNFPGRFSGRQFSNSRSEMNVSTLELGDSALYLCASSYNGDRALYGYTFGSGTRLTVV.

The V gene is TRBV6-5, the J gene TRBJ2-7, with D unclear. This CDR3 is 14 amino acids long. The V gene's germline CDR1 is MNHEY and CDR2 SVGAGI. Trimming cost V 6 bases and J 2 bases, with 14 bases left between them. CDR3 in DNA: TGTGCCAGCAGCCCCCTAGGCGGACCCTACGAGCAGTACTTC. Amino acid sequence: CASSPLGGPYEQYF.

The chain uses TRBV24-1 and TRBJ1-4, with TRBD1 matching over 7 bases. V shed 3 bases, J shed 2 bases, and the junction held 2 bases outside the gene matches. Looked up from germline, CDR1 is KGHDR and CDR2 is SFDVKD. The CDR3 spans 15 residues. The CDR3 loop is CATSDTTGTNEKLFF. CDR3 coding DNA: TGTGCCACCAGTGATACGACAGGGACTAATGAAAAACTGTTTTTT.

V gene TRBV3-1 (or the pseudogene TRBV3-2) combines with J gene TRBJ1-1; TRBD1 might be the D (6 bases). The CDR3 runs 16 residues. Per germline, CDR1 LGHDT and CDR2 YNNKEL (reference sequence). Trimming removed 2 bases from V and 5 bases from J, with 18 bases in between. The CDR3 coding sequence is TGTGCCAGCAGCCAATTCAGTGGACACAGGGATACTGAAGCTTTCTTT. Its protein product is CASSQFSGHRDTEAFF.

The chain recombines TRBV19 with TRBJ1-2; possibly TRBD1 for D (6 bases). The V gene's germline CDR1 is LNHDA and CDR2 SQIVND (reference sequence). This CDR3 spans 13 amino acids. The germline V and J ends were trimmed by 3 bases and 5 bases, with 10 bases remaining between them. CDR3 loop: CASSIGRGYGYTF. The DNA for the CDR3 is TGTGCCAGTAGTATTGGTAGGGGGTATGGCTACACCTTC.

This rearrangement joins TRBV29-1 to TRBJ1-2; D perhaps matches TRBD1 (5 bases). CDR1 and CDR2 from the germline V gene are SQVTM and ANQGSEA. Trimming took 4 bases from V and 5 from J, leaving 14 bases between them. CDR3 length: 13 residues. Written as DNA, the CDR3 is TGCAGCGTTGGGGGGAGCGGGATTTATGGCTACACCTTC. Its protein is CSVGGSGIYGYTF. Full variable domain (missing parts from reference TRBV29-1 and TRBJ1-2): SAVISQKPSRDICQRGTSLTIQCQVDSQVTMMFWYRQQPGQSLTLIATANQGSEATYESGFVIDKFPISRPNLTFSTLTVSNMSPEDSSIYLCSVGGSGIYGYTFGSGTRLTVV.

This clone was picked up one time. The V and J genes are TRBV15 and TRBJ2-7; possible D gene TRBD2, 6 bases. CDR3 length: 13 residues. V was cut by 0 bases and J by 6 bases, with 9 bases left in between. CDR1 is LNHNV, CDR2 YYDKDF, per germline (reference sequence). Here the CDR3 reads CATSRDREFEQYF. CDR3 sequence (DNA): TGTGCCACCAGCAGAGATCGGGAGTTCGAGCAGTACTTC.

J is TRBJ1-5 and V is TRBV19; D is perhaps TRBD1 (5 bases). From germline, CDR1 is LNHDA and CDR2 SQIVND (reference sequence). V lost 1 base and J 2 bases, leaving 15 bases between the germline ends. There are 17 residues in the CDR3. The CDR3 region has the DNA TGTGCCAGTAGTATAGCGGGGCGACAGTCTCGCAATCAGCCCCAGCATTTT. The encoded protein is CASSIAGRQSRNQPQHF.

The chain uses TRBV27 and TRBJ2-1, with 8 bases aligning to TRBD2. This CDR3 spans 15 amino acids. Germline assignment: CDR1 MNHEY and CDR2 SMNVEV (reference sequence). With V trimmed by 7 bases and J by 9 bases, 14 bases remained unmatched. CDR3 nucleotide sequence: TGTGCCAGCACCCCCTTCCGGGAGGGCCCTGGTGAGCAGTTCTTC. This encodes CASTPFREGPGEQFF.

This clone turned up a few times. This chain links TRBV7-3 with TRBJ1-1; no definite D call. The CDR3 is made up of 13 amino acids. Trimming removed 6 bases at V and 1 base at J, with 9 bases between. Germline values: CDR1 SGHTA, CDR2 FQGTGA. CDR3: CASSDGPNTEAFF. The CDR3 DNA follows: TGTGCCAGCAGTGACGGACCGAACACTGAAGCTTTCTTT.

This chain links TRBV9 with TRBJ2-7; 9 nucleotides line up with TRBD2. The junction had 5 bases not matched to a gene; V was cut back by 1 base and J by 3 bases. The CDR3 is made up of 15 amino acids. CDR1 SGDLS and CDR2 YYNGEE come from the germline V gene. The CDR3 nucleotides read TGTGCCAGCAGCGTATTAGCGGGGGAGAACTACGAGCAGTACTTC. This translates into CASSVLAGENYEQYF.

The rearrangement links TRBV19 to TRBJ2-3; D remains ambiguous. The CDR3 is 14 amino acids. Germline CDR1 and CDR2: LNHDA and SQIVND (reference sequence). The V end was cut by 4 bases, the J end by 3 bases, with 11 bases between. In DNA, the CDR3 is TGTGCCAGTAGTAGCTATGGTGGGACAGATACGCAGTATTTT. It codes for CASSSYGGTDTQYF.

The V call is TRBV23-1, the J call TRBJ1-4; the match to TRBD1 covers 9 bases. TRBV23-1 is annotated as an ORF whose role is uncertain. The length of the CDR3 is 17 residues. After removal of 3 bases from V and 5 bases from J, the junction contained 10 bases not matched to a gene. For the CDR3, the DNA is TGCGCCAGCAGTCATCGGCACAGGGGGCGCAAAAATGAAAAACTGTTTTTT. Its protein is CASSHRHRGRKNEKLFF.

The V gene is TRBV10-3, the J gene TRBJ1-2; TRBD1 matches 8 bases. J gave up 8 bases and V 7 bases, and 12 bases lay outside the gene matches. This CDR3 has 14 residues. The germline gives CDR1 ENHRY, CDR2 SYGVKD. CDR3 loop: CAITKDRELGGYTF. The CDR3 nucleotides read TGTGCCATCACCAAGGACAGGGAATTAGGCGGCTACACCTTC.

This chain connects TRBV2 to TRBJ1-2; 7 nucleotides agree with TRBD1. This CDR3 is built from 16 residues. V dropped 6 bases and J dropped 3; count of bases not matched to a gene: 13. Per germline, CDR1 SNHLY and CDR2 FYNNEI. CDR3 sequence reads: CASSPIGAGGDYGYTF. CDR3 bases: TGTGCCAGCAGCCCTATAGGGGCAGGGGGTGACTATGGCTACACCTTC.

The chain employs TRBV7-9 and TRBJ2-3; D ambiguous. CDR1 is SEHNR and CDR2 is FQNEAQ in the germline V gene (reference sequence). The CDR3 spans 16 residues. The ends were cut back, 1 base at V and 1 base at J, with 12 bases in the middle. CDR3 residues: CASSLGPAWGTDTQYF. In DNA, the CDR3 is TGTGCCAGCAGCTTAGGTCCAGCTTGGGGCACAGATACGCAGTATTTT.

V usage is TRBV3-1 (or the pseudogene TRBV3-2) and J usage is TRBJ1-2, with 7 positions matching TRBD1. CDR1 LGHDT and CDR2 YNNKEL come from the germline V gene (reference sequence). The trim removed 0 bases at V and 8 bases at J, leaving 6 bases unmatched. The CDR3 is made up of 14 amino acids. CDR3 sequence: CASSQEVTGYGYTF. Written as DNA, the CDR3 is TGTGCCAGCAGCCAAGAAGTGACAGGGTACGGCTACACCTTC.

The chain is built from TRBV5-6 and TRBJ1-2; 8 bases line up with TRBD1. CDR1 is SGHDT and CDR2 is YYEEEE in the germline V gene. The CDR3 has 13 amino acids. Unmatched junction bases numbered 7, after V lost 4 bases and J lost 8 bases. The chain's CDR3 is CASSGPDREGYTF. For the CDR3, the DNA is TGTGCCAGCAGCGGGCCGGACAGGGAAGGCTACACCTTC.